This T cell receptor beta chain was identified in a study of T cells in Graves' hyperthyroidism and ophthalmopathy. Regions amplified from RNA transcripts were the TCR beta CDR3 regions. A set of HTBI primers served as the primers for a first-round RT-PCR of the TCR CDR3. Each CDR3 protein is one row after TCRdb ran MiXCR on the multiplex PCR reads. Among 600,000 or so distinct CDR3 sequences, approximately 14% were seen once, and the ten largest hold around an eighth. This clonotype was detected many times. Material: blood. The TCR originated in a woman aged 50 to 60 with Graves' ophthalmopathy.

This chain's CDR3 is CASRAGTGDEKLFF. Written as DNA, the CDR3 is TGTGCCAGCAGAGCCGGGACAGGGGATGAAAAACTGTTTTTT. The chain has TRBV2 and TRBJ1-4; 10 bases agree with TRBD1. Germline V gene sequence: CDR1 SNHLY, CDR2 FYNNEI. The V segment lost 6 bases and the J segment 6 bases; nucleotides outside the gene matches: 4. CDR3 size: 14 residues.